These 22 T cell receptor beta chains were all obtained from the same sample, sequenced in a study of cytomegalovirus exposure and HLA in healthy donors. PCR involved 60 Vbeta and 13 Jbeta primers. The method was immunoSEQ multiplex PCR; TCRdb's version includes in-frame clones alone and lacks a portion of them. The sample carries approximately 150,000 clones, roughly 80% recorded once. The source material was PBMCs. The receptors originated from a woman aged 40 to 50 in good health and CMV-seropositive.

The chain carries TRBV4-1 and TRBJ1-1; D is possibly TRBD1 (6 bases). V was shortened by 4 bases and J by 0 bases, with 9 bases between the two germline ends. Germline V CDR1 and CDR2: MGHRA, YSYEKL. The CDR3 spans 14 residues. The CDR3 nucleotides are TGCGCCAGCAGCCCGGACAGAGTGAACACTGAAGCTTTCTTT. Translated: CASSPDRVNTEAFF.

This clone was observed a single time. The V call is TRBV30, the J call TRBJ2-7; D gene unclear. Per the germline V gene, CDR1 is GTSNPN and CDR2 is SVGIG (reference sequence). V was shortened by 1 base and J by 3 bases, with 13 bases between the two germline ends. The CDR3 is 14 amino acids. CDR3 bases: TGTGCCTGGAGTGAGCTAGGAATAGGCTACGAGCAGTACTTC. Residues: CAWSELGIGYEQYF.

The CDR3: CSGRTGSSYNEQFF. CDR3 in DNA: TGCAGCGGCCGGACAGGCAGCTCCTACAATGAGCAGTTCTTC. The V call is TRBV29-1, the J call TRBJ2-1; 7 bases are shared with TRBD1. J lost 0 bases, V lost 7 bases, and 6 bases had no gene match. Per germline, CDR1 SQVTM and CDR2 ANQGSEA. The CDR3 length is 14 residues.

The chain combines TRBV28 with TRBJ1-4; no clear D. CDR1 and CDR2 from the germline V gene are MDHEN and SYDVKM. The CDR3 has 15 amino acids. The V end was cut by 3 bases, the J end by 4 bases, with 12 bases between. The DNA of the CDR3 is TGTGCCAGCAGTTTTACGGGAATAGGTAATGAAAAACTGTTTTTT. This sequence encodes CASSFTGIGNEKLFF.

The rearrangement links TRBV5-5 to TRBJ1-1; D call uncertain. Germline V gene lookup returns CDR1 SGHKS and CDR2 YYEKEE (reference sequence). Trimming pared 5 bases from V and 6 bases from J, leaving 17 bases between. This CDR3 comprises 14 residues. The CDR3 reads CASRSGAGRSEAFF. CDR3 bases: TGTGCCAGCAGATCCGGAGCGGGCCGGTCTGAAGCTTTCTTT.

The rearrangement uses TRBV5-1 and TRBJ2-3; TRBD2 aligns across 10 bases. CDR3 size: 15 residues. Germline V gene lookup returns CDR1 SGHRS and CDR2 YFSETQ. V was pared by 3 bases and J by 5 bases, with 6 bases of the junction left unmatched. This CDR3 is CASSSGTSVIDTQYF. In DNA form, the CDR3 reads TGCGCCAGCAGCTCCGGGACTAGCGTCATAGATACGCAGTATTTT.

This clone was observed once. V usage is TRBV28 and J usage is TRBJ2-1, with a weak D call TRBD2 (5 bases). V was cut by 4 bases and J by 2 bases, with 9 bases left in between. Per the germline V gene, CDR1 is MDHEN and CDR2 is SYDVKM. CDR3 length: 14 residues. The DNA of the CDR3 is TGTGCCAGCAGTTCTAGCAGAACCTACAATGAGCAGTTCTTC. Protein sequence: CASSSSRTYNEQFF.

In nucleotides, the CDR3 is TGTGCCAGCAGCTTAGACCCAAGGAGCCAGCCCCAGCATTTT. It specifies CASSLDPRSQPQHF. The chain recombines TRBV7-2 with TRBJ1-5, with no clear D. The germline V gene encodes CDR1 SGHTA and CDR2 FQGNSA. V gave up 1 base and J gave up 7 bases, with 11 bases separating them. This CDR3 is 14 amino acids long.

This clone was seen a few times. The same CDR3 is also encoded by other DNA sequences in this sample. The chain recombines TRBV6-1 with TRBJ1-1; D may be TRBD1 (5 bases). Per the germline V gene, CDR1 is MNHNS and CDR2 is SASEGT. The germline V and J ends were trimmed by 2 bases and 1 base, with 8 bases remaining between them. The CDR3 is made up of 14 amino acids. The CDR3 region has the DNA TGTGCCAGCAGTGAAAGGGGAGGGAACACTGAAGCTTTCTTT. Amino acids: CASSERGGNTEAFF.

This clone was observed a handful of times. The V gene is TRBV6-6, the J gene TRBJ2-6, with D perhaps TRBD1 (6 bases). The CDR3 has 13 amino acids. The V and J ends lost 7 bases and 4 bases respectively, with 8 bases between them. CDR1 MNHNY and CDR2 SVGAGI come from the germline V gene (reference sequence). The CDR3 here is CASTQGGANVLTF. The CDR3 nucleotides are TGTGCCAGCACCCAGGGGGGGGCCAACGTCCTGACTTTC.

The gene calls are TRBV7-3 and TRBJ2-5; a weak D match, TRBD1 (6 bases). This CDR3 region has 15 residues. Per the germline V gene, CDR1 is SGHTA and CDR2 is FQGTGA. Trimming removed 2 bases at V and 5 bases at J, with 15 bases between. The CDR3 protein is CASSLEGRGEETQYF. The DNA of the CDR3 is TGTGCCAGCAGCTTAGAGGGCAGGGGAGAGGAGACCCAGTACTTC.

Only one count was recorded for this clone. The chain couples TRBV7-9 to TRBJ2-2; D remains unclear. Trimming cost V 3 bases and J 6 bases, with 5 bases left between them. Germline V gene sequence: CDR1 SEHNR, CDR2 FQNEAQ (reference sequence). The CDR3 extends over 12 amino acids. CDR3: CASSFSSGELFF. CDR3 bases: TGTGCCAGCAGCTTTAGTTCCGGGGAGCTGTTTTTT.

Of note for this clone: The same CDR3 can be traced to other DNA sequences in this sample. The chain recombines TRBV27 with TRBJ2-7; 7 bases are shared with TRBD1. CDR1 MNHEY and CDR2 SMNVEV come from the germline V gene (reference sequence). V gave up 6 bases and J gave up 5 bases; unmatched junction bases: 1. This CDR3 is built from 11 residues. For the CDR3, the DNA is TGTGCCAGCAGCACAGGGGACGAGCAGTACTTC. Amino acid sequence: CASSTGDEQYF.

The V and J genes are TRBV11-3 and TRBJ1-1, with D unclear. Trimming shortened V by 2 bases and J by 6 bases, and 10 bases separated the two germline ends. The germline CDR1 and CDR2 sequences are SGHNT and YENEEA. The CDR3 covers 13 residues. CDR3 bases: TGTGCCAGCAGCTTAAGGGCTAGCGCTGAAGCTTTCTTT. This translates into CASSLRASAEAFF.

This sequence joins TRBV25-1 and TRBJ1-1; D is ambiguous. The CDR3 is 11 residues long. The V gene's germline CDR1 is MGHDK and CDR2 SYGVNS. V was cut by 8 bases and J by 8 bases, with 12 bases left in between. The CDR3 protein is CASQSGLEAFF. CDR3 coding DNA: TGTGCCAGCCAAAGCGGGCTCGAAGCTTTCTTT. The full variable domain, completed using reference TRBV25-1 and TRBJ1-1, is EADIYQTPRYLVIGTGKKITLECSQTMGHDKMYWYQQDPGMELHLIHYSYGVNSTEKGDLSSESTVSRIRTEHFPLTLESARPSHTSQYLCASQSGLEAFFGQGTRLTVV.

This clone was seen only a few times. This chain links TRBV19 with TRBJ1-5, with a weak D call TRBD1 (5 bases). The CDR3 is 15 residues long. V was shortened by 7 bases and J by 4 bases, with 17 bases between the two germline ends. The germline V gene has CDR1 LNHDA and CDR2 SQIVND (reference sequence). Here the CDR3 reads CASTPRGFGNQPQHF. The CDR3 DNA follows: TGTGCCAGTACCCCCCGGGGGTTTGGGAATCAGCCCCAGCATTTT.

In its sample, this clone was seen once. The chain is built from TRBV25-1 and TRBJ2-1; D might be TRBD2 (6 bases). The V end lost 6 bases, the J end lost 4 bases, and 16 bases lay between the germline ends. Germline CDR1 is MGHDK and CDR2 is SYGVNS. The CDR3 is 15 amino acids. In nucleotides, the CDR3 is TGTGCCAGCAGGCCTGCGGGGCTCAATTACAATGAGCAGTTCTTC. This encodes CASRPAGLNYNEQFF.

As regards this clone: The same CDR3 can be traced to other DNA sequences in this sample. The rearrangement joins TRBV9 to TRBJ2-1; TRBD2 matches 13 bases. V lost 3 bases to trimming and J lost 4 bases; unmatched junction nucleotides: 1. CDR3 size: 15 residues. Per the germline V gene, CDR1 is SGDLS and CDR2 is YYNGEE. The CDR3 region has the DNA TGTGCCAGCAGCGGGGGACTAGCGGGGTACAATGAGCAGTTCTTC. Translation: CASSGGLAGYNEQFF. Looking up the rest from reference TRBV9 and TRBJ2-1 gives the full variable domain: DSGVTQTPKHLITATGQRVTLRCSPRSGDLSVYWYQQSLDQGLQFLIQYYNGEERAKGNILERFSAQQFPDLHSELNLSSLELGDSALYFCASSGGLAGYNEQFFGPGTRLTVL.

The chain carries TRBV6-1 and TRBJ1-5; tentatively, D is TRBD1 (6 bases). CDR3 length: 14 amino acids. Germline V gives CDR1 MNHNS, CDR2 SASEGT. The germline V and J ends were trimmed by 4 bases and 3 bases, with 10 bases remaining between them. CDR3 sequence reads: CASSARGANQPQHF. DNA of the CDR3: TGTGCCAGCAGTGCCCGGGGGGCCAATCAGCCCCAGCATTTT.

The DNA of the CDR3 is TGTGCCAGCAGTTTGGGGGCGAGGGTCCAAGATACGCAGTATTTT. Translated: CASSLGARVQDTQYF. The chain joins TRBV6-1 to TRBJ2-3; D is perhaps TRBD1 (6 bases). Germline loops: CDR1 MNHNS, CDR2 SASEGT. V dropped 5 bases and J dropped 5 bases, with 17 bases sitting between them. CDR3 length: 15 residues.

This chain uses TRBV28 with TRBJ2-7, with 8 bases fitting TRBD1. The V and J ends lost 3 bases and 1 base, in that order; junction bases with no gene match: 5. Germline V gene data show CDR1 as MDHEN and CDR2 as SYDVKM. The CDR3 runs to 15 residues. The CDR3 region is CASSLETGVSYEQYF. As DNA, the CDR3 is TGTGCCAGCAGTTTGGAGACAGGGGTGTCCTACGAGCAGTACTTC.

The chain links TRBV2 to TRBJ2-1; D remains ambiguous. The germline V and J ends were trimmed by 4 bases and 9 bases, with 13 bases remaining between them. The CDR3 is made up of 13 amino acids. The germline V gene encodes CDR1 SNHLY and CDR2 FYNNEI. CDR3 amino acids: CASSVSVAAEQFF. The CDR3 DNA is TGTGCCAGCAGTGTCAGCGTCGCGGCTGAGCAGTTCTTC.